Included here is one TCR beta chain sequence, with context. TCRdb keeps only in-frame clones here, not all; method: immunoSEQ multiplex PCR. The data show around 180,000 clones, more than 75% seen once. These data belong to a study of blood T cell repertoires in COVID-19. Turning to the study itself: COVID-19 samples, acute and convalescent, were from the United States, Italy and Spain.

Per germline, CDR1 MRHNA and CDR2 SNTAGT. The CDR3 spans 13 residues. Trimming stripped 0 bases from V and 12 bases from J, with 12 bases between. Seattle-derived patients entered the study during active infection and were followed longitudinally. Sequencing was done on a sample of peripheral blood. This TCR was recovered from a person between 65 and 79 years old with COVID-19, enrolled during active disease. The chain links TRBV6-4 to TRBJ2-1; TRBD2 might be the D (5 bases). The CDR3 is CASSDSRGHGQFF. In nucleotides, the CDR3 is TGTGCCAGCAGTGACTCCCGGGGTCACGGGCAGTTCTTC.